The rows below give T cell receptor beta chains drawn from one sample of a study of CD8+CD57+ T cells in acquired aplastic anemia. Via MiXCR, TCRdb re-called the reads, giving one row per CDR3 protein. The data contain a few hundred thousand distinct CDR3 sequences, around 30% of them singletons. The specimen was sorted CD4+, CD8+, or CD8+CD57+ T cells (not recorded which) from PBMCs. All receptors come from a human donor with aplastic anemia. The CDR3 runs from the conserved cysteine through the conserved F or W. Fields, in order: CDR3 protein, CDR3 DNA, clone size, J gene, D gene, V gene. D genes are given only for firm matches. Only part of the rows carry a size: once, few, many, or a class if the clone is expanded.

CDR3aa: CSASDRRNEKLFF
CDR3nt: TGCAGTGCTAGCGACAGAAGGAATGAAAAACTGTTTTTT
abundance: many
j_gene: TRBJ1-4
d_gene: NA
v_gene: TRBV20-1

CDR3aa: CASSMRQDGNTIYF
CDR3nt: TGTGCCAGTAGTATGCGGCAGGATGGAAACACCATATATTTT
abundance: many
j_gene: TRBJ1-3
d_gene: NA
v_gene: TRBV19

CDR3aa: CATSDLRGGYTF
CDR3nt: TGTGCCACCAGTGATTTGCGGGGTGGCTACACCTTC
abundance: few
j_gene: TRBJ1-2
d_gene: NA
v_gene: TRBV24-1

CDR3aa: CASSLEGLGEKLFF
CDR3nt: TGTGCCAGCAGTTTGGAGGGGTTAGGTGAAAAACTGTTTTTT
abundance: NA
j_gene: TRBJ1-4
d_gene: NA
v_gene: TRBV27

CDR3aa: CSVYLTSRANTGELFF
CDR3nt: TGCAGCGTTTACTTGACTAGCCGCGCGAACACCGGGGAGCTGTTTTTT
abundance: many
j_gene: TRBJ2-2
d_gene: TRBD2
v_gene: TRBV29-1

CDR3aa: CASSLLAGNSYNEQFF
CDR3nt: TGTGCTAGCAGCTTACTAGCGGGAAATTCCTACAATGAGCAGTTCTTC
abundance: NA
j_gene: TRBJ2-1
d_gene: TRBD2
v_gene: TRBV7-7

CDR3aa: CASSVEPLPSYEQYF
CDR3nt: TGTGCCAGCAGCGTAGAGCCGTTACCGTCCTACGAGCAGTACTTC
abundance: many
j_gene: TRBJ2-7
d_gene: NA
v_gene: TRBV9

CDR3aa: CASSSTSLNEQFF
CDR3nt: TGTGCCAGCAGTTCGACTAGCCTAAATGAGCAGTTCTTC
abundance: few
j_gene: TRBJ2-1
d_gene: TRBD2
v_gene: TRBV7-3

CDR3aa: CASTQPTEGKGNQPQHF
CDR3nt: TGTGCCAGTACCCAACCGACGGAGGGGAAGGGGAATCAGCCCCAGCATTTT
abundance: NA
j_gene: TRBJ1-5
d_gene: NA
v_gene: TRBV19

CDR3aa: CASSLQGPYGYTF
CDR3nt: TGTGCCAGCAGTTTACAGGGGCCCTATGGCTACACCTTC
abundance: many
j_gene: TRBJ1-2
d_gene: TRBD1
v_gene: TRBV7-9

CDR3aa: CASMAGTANEKLFF
CDR3nt: TGTGCCAGCATGGCCGGGACAGCGAATGAAAAACTGTTTTTT
abundance: once
j_gene: TRBJ1-4
d_gene: TRBD1
v_gene: TRBV7-2

CDR3aa: CASSPSWGAYGYTF
CDR3nt: TGTGCCAGCAGCCCGAGCTGGGGGGCCTATGGCTACACCTTC
abundance: NA
j_gene: TRBJ1-2
d_gene: NA
v_gene: TRBV9

CDR3aa: CASSESGDHEQYF
CDR3nt: TGTGCCAGCAGTGAGTCAGGGGACCACGAGCAGTACTTC
abundance: once
j_gene: TRBJ2-7
d_gene: NA
v_gene: TRBV2

CDR3aa: CAWKGDQGSNSPLHF
CDR3nt: TGTGCCTGGAAGGGGGACCAGGGGTCTAATTCACCCCTCCACTTT
abundance: many
j_gene: TRBJ1-6
d_gene: NA
v_gene: TRBV30

CDR3aa: CASGLGDTGGRQPQHF
CDR3nt: TGTGCCAGCGGCTTAGGAGACACAGGGGGCAGACAGCCCCAGCATTTT
abundance: NA
j_gene: TRBJ1-5
d_gene: TRBD1
v_gene: TRBV11-2

CDR3aa: CAISESDSYGYTF
CDR3nt: TGTGCCATCAGTGAGAGTGACTCCTATGGCTACACCTTC
abundance: once
j_gene: TRBJ1-2
d_gene: NA
v_gene: TRBV10-3

CDR3aa: CASRAGVQNIQYF
CDR3nt: TGTGCCAGCAGGGCGGGAGTTCAAAACATTCAGTACTTC
abundance: NA
j_gene: TRBJ2-4
d_gene: TRBD2
v_gene: TRBV2

CDR3aa: CASSSDRGPGYGYTF
CDR3nt: TGTGCCAGCAGCTCAGACAGGGGGCCTGGCTATGGCTACACCTTC
abundance: NA
j_gene: TRBJ1-2
d_gene: TRBD1
v_gene: TRBV11-2